This T cell receptor beta chain is drawn from a study of post-analysis software for immune sequencing data. Points on this clonotype: Antigen specificity is unknown.

The length of the CDR3 is 15 residues. Trimming removed 7 bases from V and 5 bases from J; junction bases left unmatched: 12. The germline CDR1 and CDR2 sequences are SQVTM and ANQGSEA. Unique molecular identifiers had been added to the TCR beta cDNA libraries. From around 0.96 to 9.9 million T cells, 500,000 or so cDNA molecules were obtained. TCRdb re-called the PCR reads with MiXCR, one entry per CDR3 protein. This sample has 350,000 to 500,000 distinct CDR3 sequences, with approximately 37% found just once. The study, taken as a whole, reports: Higher frequency in patients than in controls was seen for roughly 5 TRBV segments, with TRBV5-6, TRBV5-1 and TRBV20-1 among them. Controls had significantly higher normalized Chao1 diversity than multiple sclerosis patients.

The J gene is TRBJ2-2, the V gene TRBV29-1; TRBD2 matches 8 bases. Sequencing was performed on blood. This TCR was sampled from a girl aged 2-10 years with multiple sclerosis. CDR3 protein: CSALGGTRVTGELFF. For the CDR3, the DNA is TGCAGCGCCCTGGGGGGGACTAGGGTAACCGGGGAGCTGTTTTTT.